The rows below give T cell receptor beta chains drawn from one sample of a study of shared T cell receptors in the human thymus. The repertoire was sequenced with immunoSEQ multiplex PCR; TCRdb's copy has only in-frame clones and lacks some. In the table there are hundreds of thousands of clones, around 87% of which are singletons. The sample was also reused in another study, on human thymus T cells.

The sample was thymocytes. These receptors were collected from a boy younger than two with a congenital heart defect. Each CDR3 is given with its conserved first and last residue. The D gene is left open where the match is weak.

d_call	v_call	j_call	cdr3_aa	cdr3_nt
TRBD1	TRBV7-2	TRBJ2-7	CASSNNRGGEQYF	TGTGCCAGCAGCAATAACAGGGGTGGCGAGCAGTACTTC
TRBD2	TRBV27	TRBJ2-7	CASRFMLQRGSYEQYF	TGTGCCAGCCGCTTTATGCTCCAGCGGGGGTCCTACGAGCAGTACTTC
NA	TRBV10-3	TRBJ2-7	CAISESGGDYEQYF	TGTGCCATCAGTGAGTCGGGCGGGGACTACGAGCAGTACTTC
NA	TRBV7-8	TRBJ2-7	CASSGRTGHAYEQYF	TGTGCCAGCAGCGGGAGGACAGGACACGCATACGAGCAGTACTTC
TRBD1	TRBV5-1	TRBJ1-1	CASSLADRGRRNTEAFF	TGCGCCAGCAGCTTGGCCGACAGGGGGCGCCGGAACACTGAAGCTTTCTTT
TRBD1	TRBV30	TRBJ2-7	CAWGRGRYEQYF	TGTGCCTGGGGCAGGGGGCGGTACGAGCAGTACTTC
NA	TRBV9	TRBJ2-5	CASSVGTAQETQYF	TGTGCCAGCAGCGTAGGGACAGCACAAGAGACCCAGTACTTC
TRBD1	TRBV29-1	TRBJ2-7	CSVDHGQGDEQYF	TGCAGCGTTGACCACGGACAGGGAGACGAGCAGTACTTC
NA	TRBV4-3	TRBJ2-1	CASSQGGLTTYNEQFF	TGCGCCAGCAGCCAAGGGGGCTTGACCACTTACAATGAGCAGTTCTTC
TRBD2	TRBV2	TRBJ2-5	CASSPAGGLAGGPQETQYF	TGTGCCAGCAGCCCCGCGGGGGGACTAGCGGGGGGACCTCAAGAGACCCAGTACTTC
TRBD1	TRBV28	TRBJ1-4	CASSLDRGPGANEKLFF	TGTGCCAGCAGTTTGGACAGGGGGCCGGGGGCTAATGAAAAACTGTTTTTT
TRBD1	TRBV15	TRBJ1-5	CATRSRDRVSNQPQHF	TGTGCCACCAGGAGCCGGGACAGGGTAAGCAATCAGCCCCAGCATTTT
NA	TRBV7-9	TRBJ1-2	CASSLRRPTGSNYGYTF	TGTGCCAGCAGCTTACGCCGACCCACGGGATCCAACTATGGCTACACCTTC